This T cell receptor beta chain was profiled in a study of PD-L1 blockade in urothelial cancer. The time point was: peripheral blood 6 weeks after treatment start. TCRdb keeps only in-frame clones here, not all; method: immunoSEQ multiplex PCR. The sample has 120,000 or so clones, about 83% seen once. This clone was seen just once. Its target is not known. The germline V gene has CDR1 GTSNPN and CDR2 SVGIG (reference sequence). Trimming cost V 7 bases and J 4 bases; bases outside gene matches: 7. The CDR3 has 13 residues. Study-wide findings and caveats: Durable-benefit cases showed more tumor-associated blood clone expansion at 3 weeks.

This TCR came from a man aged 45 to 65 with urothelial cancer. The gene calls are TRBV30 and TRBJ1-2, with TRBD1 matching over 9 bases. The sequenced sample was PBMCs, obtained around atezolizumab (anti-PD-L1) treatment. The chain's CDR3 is CAFHRGPGYGYTF. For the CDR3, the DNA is TGTGCCTTCCACAGGGGGCCGGGCTATGGCTACACCTTC.